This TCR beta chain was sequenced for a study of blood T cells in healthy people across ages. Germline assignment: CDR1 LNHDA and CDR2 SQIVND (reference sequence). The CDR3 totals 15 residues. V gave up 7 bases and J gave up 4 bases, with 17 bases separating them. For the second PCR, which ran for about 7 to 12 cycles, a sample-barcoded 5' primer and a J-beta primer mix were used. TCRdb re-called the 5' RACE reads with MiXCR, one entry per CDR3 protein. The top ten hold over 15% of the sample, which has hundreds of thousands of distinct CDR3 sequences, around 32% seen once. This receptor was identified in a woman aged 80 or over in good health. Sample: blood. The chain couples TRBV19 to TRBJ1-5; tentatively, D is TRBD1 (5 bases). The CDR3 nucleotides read TGTGCCAGTAACCGAGGGGAACGCCGGAATCAGCCCCAGCATTTT. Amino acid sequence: CASNRGERRNQPQHF.